This T cell receptor (beta chain) was sequenced for a study of blood T cell repertoires in COVID-19. V was shortened by 5 bases and J by 2 bases, with 10 bases between the two germline ends. This CDR3 comprises 14 residues. The germline V gene encodes CDR1 SGHTA and CDR2 FQGNSA. Clinical histories supplied by participants themselves formed the basis of cohort assignment. The protocol was immunoSEQ multiplex PCR, while the TCRdb copy is restricted to in-frame clones and leaves out a portion. In the table there are about 320,000 clones, 85% to 95% of which are singletons. Sequenced: PBMCs or T cells enriched from blood (not recorded which). The chain recombines TRBV7-2 with TRBJ2-1; a weak D match, TRBD2 (7 bases). The receptor was derived from a woman aged 30 to 39 who had been exposed to COVID-19. CDR3 protein: CASSRGATYNEQFF. As DNA, the CDR3 is TGTGCCAGCAGCCGGGGGGCCACCTACAATGAGCAGTTCTTC.